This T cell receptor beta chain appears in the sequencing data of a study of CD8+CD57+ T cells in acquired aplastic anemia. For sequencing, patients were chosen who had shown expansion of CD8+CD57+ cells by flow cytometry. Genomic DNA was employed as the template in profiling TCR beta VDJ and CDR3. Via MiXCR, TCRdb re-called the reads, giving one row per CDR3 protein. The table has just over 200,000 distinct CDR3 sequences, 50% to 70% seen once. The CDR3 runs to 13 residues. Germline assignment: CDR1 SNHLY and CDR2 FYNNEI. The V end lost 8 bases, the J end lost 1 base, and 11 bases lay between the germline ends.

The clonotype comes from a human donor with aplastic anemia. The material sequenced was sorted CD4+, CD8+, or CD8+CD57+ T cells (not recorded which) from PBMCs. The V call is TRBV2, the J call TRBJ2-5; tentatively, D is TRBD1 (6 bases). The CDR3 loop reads CASGGSTQETQYF. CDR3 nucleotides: TGTGCCAGCGGGGGCTCCACCCAAGAGACCCAGTACTTC.